The T cell receptor beta chain under discussion was sequenced for a study of T cell responses to AZD1222 COVID-19 vaccine. General study points: A reported finding is that nearly half of spike-specific TCRs target unmutated variant regions.

TCRdb's table, derived via immunoSEQ multiplex PCR, lists solely in-frame clones and lacks some. The table has roughly 100,000 clones, about 86% seen once. V lost 5 bases, J lost 4 bases, and 12 bases lay in between. Germline lookup yields CDR1 SGHTA and CDR2 FQGNSA. This CDR3 spans 13 amino acids. In regard to this clone: Its specificity is not known.

The material sequenced was peripheral blood, taken on day 0 of AZD1222 vaccination. The genes are TRBV7-2 and TRBJ2-7, with D tentatively TRBD1 (5 bases). The sequence was collected from an adult in good health. The CDR3 DNA reads as TGTGCCAGCAGCACCCCAGGGATTTACGAGCAGTACTTC. This encodes CASSTPGIYEQYF.